This T cell receptor (beta chain) emerged from a study of T cells after yellow fever vaccination. Background on the study: Preparation of fractions with low cell numbers was performed using SMART-Seq v4 Ultra Low Input. Study-wide results and caveats: Researchers report a weaker secondary response that nonetheless peaked faster, day 5 versus 15. Contamination of FACS-sorted repertoires by abundant clonotypes from the bulk population could occur.

5'RACE template switching added a universal primer site and UMIs to TCR cDNA. TCRdb re-called the 5' RACE reads through MiXCR, storing one row per CDR3 protein. The table lists 450,000 to 650,000 distinct CDR3 sequences, about 14% of them singletons. As for this clonotype: Antigen unknown.

Specimen: PBMCs, collected on the day of the yellow fever booster vaccination. This TCR was recovered from a man in his thirties or forties who received the YFV17D yellow fever vaccine.

The CDR3 bases are TGTGCCAGCAGCCTAGGGGGGTCGTGGGGTCAGCCCCAGCATTTT. Amino acid sequence: CASSLGGSWGQPQHF. The genes are TRBV7-9 and TRBJ1-5; the D gene is possibly TRBD1 (6 bases). The CDR3 totals 15 residues. The germline CDR1 and CDR2 sequences are SEHNR and FQNEAQ (reference sequence). V lost 5 bases and J lost 6, with 17 bases in between.